A single sample is the source of the 9 T cell receptor beta chains below, sequenced in a study of blood T cells in healthy people across ages. The use of a sample-barcoded 5' primer and a J-beta primer mix characterized a second PCR of roughly 7 to 12 cycles. TCRdb re-analysed the 5' RACE reads in MiXCR, keeping a single row per CDR3 protein. Altogether under 1 million distinct CDR3 sequences are present, under 45% being singletons, with the ten largest covering around 21%. The source material was blood. The receptors were gathered from a man aged 60-69 years in good health.

The chain has TRBV4-3 and TRBJ2-1, with 12 bases lining up with TRBD2. Germline trimming cut 0 bases from V and 2 bases from J; bases unmatched to any gene: 5. The CDR3 consists of 18 residues. CDR1 LGHNA and CDR2 YSLEER come from the germline V gene. In DNA form, the CDR3 reads TGCGCCAGCAGCCAAGATGCTAGCGGGGGGGCTACCTACAATGAGCAGTTCTTC. This sequence encodes CASSQDASGGATYNEQFF.

Note on this clonotype: An end of the junction differs from the germline gene, which may be a read error. V and J are TRBV7-9 and TRBJ1-5; D call uncertain. Germline V gives CDR1 SEHNR, CDR2 FQNEAQ (reference sequence). The CDR3 consists of 13 residues. The CDR3 here is CASSGLSNPPQHF. The CDR3 coding sequence is TGTGCCAGCAGCGGGCTCAGCAATCCGCCCCAGCATTTT.

In this sample, this clonotype turned up a few times. This chain links TRBV5-1 with TRBJ2-7; D remains unclear. This CDR3 has 13 amino acids. The germline gives CDR1 SGHRS, CDR2 YFSETQ. The V gene lost 5 bases and the J gene lost 3 bases, with 12 bases spanning the gap. The CDR3 sequence: CASRARTDYEQYF. CDR3 bases: TGCGCCAGCAGGGCTCGGACGGACTACGAGCAGTACTTC.

The V and J genes are TRBV2 and TRBJ2-5; TRBD2 might be the D (5 bases). Germline-derived CDR1 and CDR2 are SNHLY and FYNNEI. This CDR3 contains 11 residues. V lost 10 bases, J lost 11 bases, and 17 bases lay in between. CDR3 sequence reads: CATLSGIQQYF. Here the CDR3 DNA reads TGTGCCACGCTCTCGGGAATTCAGCAGTACTTC.

The V gene is TRBV7-9, the J gene TRBJ1-4; no reliable D call. Germline V gene data show CDR1 as SEHNR and CDR2 as FQNEAQ (reference sequence). Trimming removed 0 bases at V and 8 bases at J, with 7 bases between. The CDR3 has 13 amino acids. The DNA for the CDR3 is TGTGCCAGCAGCTTAGCCATCGGGGAAAAACTGTTTTTT. As protein: CASSLAIGEKLFF.

The chain uses TRBV9 and TRBJ2-6, with D possibly TRBD1 on 6 matching bases. V lost 6 bases, J lost 1 base, and 23 bases lay in between. Per the germline V gene, CDR1 is SGDLS and CDR2 is YYNGEE. The CDR3 is 19 residues long. CDR3 sequence: CASTNAPVAGDSGANVLTF. The CDR3 DNA reads as TGTGCCAGCACGAATGCCCCGGTGGCAGGGGATTCTGGGGCCAACGTCCTGACTTTC.

The chain joins TRBV12-3 or TRBV12-4 to TRBJ1-1; 11 bases map to TRBD1. The junction had 9 bases not matched to a gene; V was cut back by 6 bases and J by 0 bases. The CDR3 totals 17 residues. CDR3 protein: CASSRSGTGGMNTEAFF. In DNA form, the CDR3 reads TGTGCCAGCAGCCGGTCCGGGACAGGGGGGATGAACACTGAAGCTTTCTTT.

A remark on this clonotype: Relative to the germline gene, one junction end is altered; a read error may explain this. The chain has TRBV3-1 and TRBJ2-5, with D possibly being TRBD2 (5 bases). CDR1 is LGHDT, CDR2 YNNKEL, per germline (reference sequence). This CDR3 is 12 amino acids long. DNA for the CDR3: TGTGCCCGCAGCCAAGCGGAGGAGACCCGGTACTTC. Translation gives CARSQAEETRYF.

The rearrangement joins TRBV11-2 to TRBJ1-4; D uncertain. V lost 4 bases and J lost 0, with 21 bases in between. CDR1 is SGHAT, CDR2 FQNNGV, per germline. The length of the CDR3 is 19 residues. The CDR3 loop reads CASSYPPSRDGATNEKLFF. The CDR3 nucleotides read TGTGCCAGCAGCTATCCACCTTCTCGAGACGGGGCAACTAATGAAAAACTGTTTTTT.